This T cell receptor beta chain was captured in a study of T cells in Graves' hyperthyroidism and ophthalmopathy. Study-level results: A model of 13 V-J pairs discriminated ophthalmopathy from stable hyperthyroidism.

Per germline, CDR1 KGHSH and CDR2 LQKENI. There are 15 residues in the CDR3. Between the trimmed V and J ends, which lost 4 bases and 0 bases, there was a span of 12 bases. The CDR3 regions of TCR beta were amplified from RNA transcripts. With the HTBI primer set, the TCR CDR3 went through a first round of RT-PCR. TCRdb used MiXCR to reprocess the multiplex PCR reads, holding one entry per CDR3 protein. Altogether 37,000 or so distinct CDR3 sequences are present, 40% to 65% being singletons, with the ten largest covering around a sixth. This clonotype was recorded many times. Its antigen is undetermined.

Material: blood. The receptor was derived from a man aged 35-49 years with Graves' ophthalmopathy. The chain recombines TRBV18 with TRBJ2-5; D call uncertain. The CDR3, as DNA: TGTGCCAGCTCACGCTACACAGAGTACCAAGAGACCCAGTACTTC. This sequence encodes CASSRYTEYQETQYF.